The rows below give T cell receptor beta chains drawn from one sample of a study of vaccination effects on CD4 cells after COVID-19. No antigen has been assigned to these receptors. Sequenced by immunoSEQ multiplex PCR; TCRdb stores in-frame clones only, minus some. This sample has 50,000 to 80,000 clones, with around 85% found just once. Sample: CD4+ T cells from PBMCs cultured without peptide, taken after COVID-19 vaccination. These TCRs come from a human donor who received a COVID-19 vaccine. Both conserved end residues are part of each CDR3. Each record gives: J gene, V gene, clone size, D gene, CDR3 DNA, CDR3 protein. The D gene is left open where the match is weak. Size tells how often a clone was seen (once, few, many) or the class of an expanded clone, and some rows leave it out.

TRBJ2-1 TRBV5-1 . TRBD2 TGCGCCAGCAGCTTATCACTAGCGGGGGCCCGGAGCAACAATGAGCAGTTCTTC CASSLSLAGARSNNEQFF
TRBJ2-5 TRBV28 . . TGTGCCAGCAGTTTAGCACTAGGTATCCGAGAGACCCAGTACTTC CASSLALGIRETQYF
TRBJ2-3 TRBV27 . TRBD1 TGTGCCAGCAGCAATATCAGGGGGTCCTCAACAGATACGCAGTATTTT CASSNIRGSSTDTQYF
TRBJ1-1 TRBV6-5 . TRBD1 TGTGCCAGCAGACCACGACAGGGTGAAGGGACTGAAGCTTTCTTT CASRPRQGEGTEAFF
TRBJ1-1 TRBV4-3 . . TGCGCCAGCAGCCAAGAGTTGGGACGGCTTGAAGCTTTCTTT CASSQELGRLEAFF
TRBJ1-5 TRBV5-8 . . TGTGCCAGCAGCTTACCGACAGGTTGGGGAAATAGCAATCAGCCCCAGCATTTT CASSLPTGWGNSNQPQHF
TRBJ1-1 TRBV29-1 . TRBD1 TGCAGCGTTACCGGGACAGATAACACTGAAGCTTTCTTT CSVTGTDNTEAFF
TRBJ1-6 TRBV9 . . TGTGCCAGCAGTAGCCCCAAGACCGGGCCCTATAATTCACCCCTCCACTTT CASSSPKTGPYNSPLHF
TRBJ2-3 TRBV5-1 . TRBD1 TGCGCCAGCAGCCGGGGACGCCCGGGACAGGACACAGATACGCAGTATTTT CASSRGRPGQDTDTQYF
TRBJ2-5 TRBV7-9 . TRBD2 TGTGCCAGTTCGACTAGCGGGACCCAAGAGACCCAGTACTTC CASSTSGTQETQYF
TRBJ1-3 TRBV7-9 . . TGTGCCAGCAGCTTGAAGGGCACCATATATTTT CASSLKGTIYF
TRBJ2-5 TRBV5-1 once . TGCGCCAGCAGCTTGTCACTAGACCAAGAGACCCAGTACTTC CASSLSLDQETQYF
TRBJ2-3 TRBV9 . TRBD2 TGTGCCAGCAGCGTATTCGGGGGGGCAGGAGATACGCAGTATTTT CASSVFGGAGDTQYF
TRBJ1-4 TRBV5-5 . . TGTGCCAGCAGCTCAACAGGAATTGTGCTAAATGAAAAACTGTTTTTT CASSSTGIVLNEKLFF
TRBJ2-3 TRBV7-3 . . TGTGCCAGCAGCTCAACAGAGACTAGCACAGATACGCAGTATTTT CASSSTETSTDTQYF
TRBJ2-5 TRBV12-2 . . TGTGCAAGTCGCCCAAGGGGGGCGGGGGTACAAGAGACCCAGTACTTC CASRPRGAGVQETQYF
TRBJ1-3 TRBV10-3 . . TGTGCCATCAGTGGGGACACCCTCTCTGGAAACACCATATATTTT CAISGDTLSGNTIYF
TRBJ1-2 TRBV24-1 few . TGTGCCACCAGTGGGGGAATCGGCTACACCTTC CATSGGIGYTF
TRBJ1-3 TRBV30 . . TGTGCCTGGAGTGTACGCGGAAATTTGTTAAACACCATATATTTT CAWSVRGNLLNTIYF
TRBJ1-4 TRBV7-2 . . TGTGCCAGCAGCTTGGGAGTAATTAGGTCGGAAAAACTGTTTTTT CASSLGVIRSEKLFF